This passage covers 16 T cell receptor beta chains from one sample sequenced in a study of blood T cell repertoires in COVID-19. Data came from immunoSEQ multiplex PCR; TCRdb stores just in-frame clones and leaves some out. The table records tens of thousands of clones, roughly 76% of them present only once. The sample was peripheral blood. These receptors were obtained from a man older than 75 with COVID-19, enrolled during active disease.

The chain is built from TRBV5-1 and TRBJ2-2, with a weak D call TRBD2 (5 bases). Trimming removed 1 base from V and 3 bases from J, with 10 bases in between. The germline CDR1 and CDR2 sequences are SGHRS and YFSETQ. The CDR3 spans 15 residues. The CDR3 protein is CASSLTSGYTGELFF. CDR3 in DNA: TGCGCCAGCAGCTTGACCAGCGGCTACACCGGGGAGCTGTTTTTT.

The chain joins TRBV11-2 to TRBJ2-5, with a tentative D call TRBD1 (6 bases). There are 17 residues in the CDR3. Germline loops: CDR1 SGHAT, CDR2 FQNNGV. V shed 1 base and J shed 1 base, with 16 bases lying between them. The CDR3 protein is CASSLGAQGYGQETQYF. The CDR3 coding sequence is TGTGCCAGCAGCTTAGGGGCCCAGGGGTACGGCCAAGAGACCCAGTACTTC.

V and J are TRBV6-5 and TRBJ2-3; the match to TRBD2 covers 8 bases. This CDR3 contains 15 residues. Trimming cost V 5 bases and J 2 bases; bases outside gene matches: 6. CDR1 and CDR2 from the germline V gene are MNHEY and SVGAGI. In nucleotides, the CDR3 is TGTGCCAGCAGTCCTTGGCGGGAGGACACAGATACGCAGTATTTT. It codes for CASSPWREDTDTQYF.

The chain uses TRBV5-1 and TRBJ2-5; weak D call: TRBD2 (6 bases). Trimming stripped 0 bases from V and 2 bases from J, with 14 bases between. This CDR3 region has 16 residues. Germline-derived CDR1 and CDR2 are SGHRS and YFSETQ. CDR3 amino acids: CASSLGGAGTQETQYF. In DNA, the CDR3 is TGCGCCAGCAGCTTGGGAGGGGCGGGGACTCAAGAGACCCAGTACTTC.

This chain joins TRBV19 and TRBJ2-1; TRBD2 matches at 10 bases. Unmatched junction bases numbered 8, after V lost 6 bases and J lost 3 bases. The CDR3 consists of 16 residues. Germline V gene lookup returns CDR1 LNHDA and CDR2 SQIVND (reference sequence). The DNA of the CDR3 is TGTGCCAGTAGGGCCATAGCGGGGGGCTACTACAATGAGCAGTTCTTC. Amino acid sequence: CASRAIAGGYYNEQFF.

V is TRBV18 and J is TRBJ2-2; perhaps TRBD1 as D (6 bases). The CDR3 contains 14 residues. Germline CDR1 and CDR2: KGHSH and LQKENI. Deletions cut 6 bases from V and 3 bases from J, with 11 bases between. The CDR3 sequence: CASSPSGDTGELFF. As DNA, the CDR3 is TGTGCCAGCTCGCCTTCAGGGGACACCGGGGAGCTGTTTTTT.

The J gene is TRBJ2-7, the V gene TRBV6-6, with TRBD2 identical over 7 bases. The germline V gene has CDR1 MNHNY and CDR2 SVGAGI (reference sequence). The CDR3 loop spans 13 amino acids. V was pared by 9 bases and J by 0 bases, with 5 bases of the junction left unmatched. The CDR3 DNA sequence: TGTGCCAGTGAATCTAGCGGCTCCTACGAGCAGTACTTC. Protein sequence: CASESSGSYEQYF.

The count of this clone is one. The CDR3 sequence is CASSVGSASGPSYGYTF. The DNA for the CDR3 is TGTGCCAGCAGCGTAGGGAGTGCTAGCGGACCGTCCTATGGCTACACCTTC. This rearrangement joins TRBV9 to TRBJ1-2; no clear D. The CDR3 loop spans 17 amino acids. Germline assignment: CDR1 SGDLS and CDR2 YYNGEE. With 0 bases removed from V and 4 bases from J, the gap between germline ends came to 19 bases.

This clone occurred a few times. The V gene is TRBV30, the J gene TRBJ2-1; TRBD1 aligns across 7 bases. The CDR3 is made up of 15 amino acids. Trimming took 0 bases from V and 2 from J; bases not matched to a gene: 4. Germline CDR1 is GTSNPN and CDR2 is SVGIG (reference sequence). The CDR3 DNA sequence: TGTGCCTGGAGTGTACATACAGGGGCCTACAATGAGCAGTTCTTC. Its translation: CAWSVHTGAYNEQFF.

V is TRBV21-1 and J is TRBJ2-7; TRBD1, the table's D call, lacks a check against the DNA. TRBV21-1 is assigned pseudogene status. CDR3 length: 15 residues. The CDR3 region has the DNA TGTGCCAGCAGCAAAGTCGGGACAGGGGTTGACGAGCAGTACTTC. Encoded protein: CASSKVGTGVDEQYF.

The V gene is TRBV28, the J gene TRBJ2-7, with 9 bases aligning to TRBD1. With V trimmed by 6 bases and J by 7 bases, 10 bases remained unmatched. The CDR3 runs to 14 residues. Germline assignment: CDR1 MDHEN and CDR2 SYDVKM. CDR3 DNA sequence: TGTGCCAGCAGCCTCCCTAACAGGGGGCTTGAGCAGTACTTC. As protein: CASSLPNRGLEQYF.

This chain joins TRBV5-5 and TRBJ1-1, with D tentatively TRBD1 (6 bases). Germline-derived CDR1 and CDR2 are SGHKS and YYEKEE (reference sequence). The CDR3 runs 15 residues. Trimming took off 0 bases at V and 6 bases at J, with 15 bases between the two ends. CDR3 bases: TGTGCCAGCAGCTTGGAAACAGGGTACCGCCCTGAAGCTTTCTTT. Its protein is CASSLETGYRPEAFF.

The rearrangement uses TRBV7-9 and TRBJ1-2; possible D gene TRBD1, 6 bases. The V gene lost 1 base and the J gene lost 8 bases, with 11 bases spanning the gap. Germline loops: CDR1 SEHNR, CDR2 FQNEAQ (reference sequence). This CDR3 is built from 13 residues. The chain's CDR3 is CASSLEQGMGYTF. The CDR3 DNA reads as TGTGCCAGCAGCTTAGAGCAGGGGATGGGCTACACCTTC.

The chain links TRBV5-1 to TRBJ2-5; 8 positions match TRBD1. V shed 7 bases and J 1 base; nucleotides not matched to a gene: 9. This CDR3 is 15 amino acids long. CDR1 is SGHRS, CDR2 YFSETQ, per germline. This chain's CDR3 is CASSGGQGFQETQYF. The CDR3 DNA sequence: TGCGCCAGCTCAGGCGGACAGGGCTTCCAAGAGACCCAGTACTTC.

This clone came up once. The rearrangement links TRBV28 to TRBJ1-5; D is perhaps TRBD1 (5 bases). Germline CDR1 reads MDHEN; CDR2 reads SYDVKM. There are 13 residues in the CDR3. V was trimmed by 3 bases and J by 6 bases, leaving 9 bases between them. The CDR3 loop reads CASSFRGSQPQHF. The CDR3 coding sequence is TGTGCCAGCAGTTTTAGGGGAAGTCAGCCCCAGCATTTT.

This sequence joins TRBV3-1 (or the pseudogene TRBV3-2) and TRBJ1-1, with 7 bases fitting TRBD1. V dropped 4 bases and J dropped 3; count of bases not matched to a gene: 5. Germline lookup yields CDR1 LGHDT and CDR2 YNNKEL (reference sequence). This CDR3 spans 14 amino acids. This CDR3 is CASSRRDRDTEAFF. CDR3 coding DNA: TGTGCCAGCAGCCGACGAGACAGGGACACTGAAGCTTTCTTT.